This TCR beta chain was obtained from a study of post-analysis software for immune sequencing data. Turning to the study itself: Both relapsing-remitting and secondary progressive multiple sclerosis featured among the disease courses, as did progressive-relapsing multiple sclerosis. Points from the study as a whole: People with multiple sclerosis had a significantly lower normalized Chao1 diversity than controls did. TRBV5-6, TRBV5-1 and TRBV20-1 were among roughly five TRBV segments more frequent in patients than controls. Clustering by F measure revealed strong co-clustering among samples prepared together in one batch.

With V trimmed by 6 bases and J by 5 bases, 8 bases remained unmatched. Looked up from germline, CDR1 is SQVTM and CDR2 is ANQGSEA. CDR3 length: 13 residues. This clonotype was seen many times. Its antigen is unidentified. TCR beta libraries were prepared from cDNA with unique molecular identifiers. TCRdb used MiXCR to reprocess the PCR reads, holding one entry per CDR3 protein. This repertoire shows under 200,000 distinct CDR3 sequences, 29% found once; its top ten account for approximately 3%. V and J are TRBV29-1 and TRBJ2-3, with 7 bases that match TRBD2. Sequencing input: blood. The receptor comes from a girl aged 2-17 years with multiple sclerosis. Written as DNA, the CDR3 is TGCAGCGTCCTGGGGAGGGGCGGAGATACGCAGTATTTT. Amino acids: CSVLGRGGDTQYF.